Included here is one T cell receptor beta chain sequence, with context. The sample is drawn from a study of blood T cell repertoires in COVID-19. All enrollees were roughly 18 to 95 years old and from about 25 US areas. Cohort placement rested on clinical history that participants reported themselves. Authors' analysis steps: Estimation of nucleated cell counts was performed using reference gene primer amplification. This table comes from immunoSEQ multiplex PCR, and its TCRdb copy is limited to in-frame clones, with some not included. That table furnishes V, J and clone size, whereas the DNA furnished D and trimming. The profile shows about 390,000 clones, approximately 87% of them singletons. V trimming: 1 base; J trimming: 6 bases; junction bases outside the gene matches: 7. CDR1 SGHVS and CDR2 FNYEAQ come from the germline V gene. The CDR3 sequence is 16 residues long.

This TCR came from a woman aged 45-60 years who had recovered from COVID-19. The chain employs TRBV7-6 and TRBJ1-5, with 9 positions matching TRBD1. Material for sequencing was PBMCs or T cells enriched from blood (not recorded which). In DNA form, the CDR3 reads TGTGCCAGCAGCTTAGAGCCGGGACAGGGATTTCAGCCCCAGCATTTT. It yields the protein CASSLEPGQGFQPQHF.